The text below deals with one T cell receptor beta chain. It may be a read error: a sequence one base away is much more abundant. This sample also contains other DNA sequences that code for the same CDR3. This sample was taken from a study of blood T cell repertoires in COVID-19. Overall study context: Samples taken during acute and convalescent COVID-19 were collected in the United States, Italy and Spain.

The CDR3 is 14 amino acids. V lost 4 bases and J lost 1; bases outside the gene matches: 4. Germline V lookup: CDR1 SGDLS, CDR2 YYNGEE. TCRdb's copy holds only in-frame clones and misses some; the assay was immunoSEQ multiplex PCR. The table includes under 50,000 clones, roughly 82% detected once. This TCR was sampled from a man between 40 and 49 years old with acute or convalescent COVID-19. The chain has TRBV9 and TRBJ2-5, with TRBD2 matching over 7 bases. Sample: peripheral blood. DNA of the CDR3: TGTGCCAGCAGCCCTTGGGGGGGCCAAGAGACCCAGTACTTC. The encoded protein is CASSPWGGQETQYF.